This T cell receptor beta chain was documented in a study of blood T cell repertoires in COVID-19. Turning to the study itself: Spain, Italy and the United States supplied samples that represented acute and convalescent COVID-19. The analysed material was cDNA or gDNA that came from T cells, B-cell-depleted T cells, or PBMCs.

The table lists this clone with a few counts. The repertoire was sequenced with immunoSEQ multiplex PCR; TCRdb's copy has only in-frame clones and lacks some. This sample has some 130,000 clones, with roughly 90% found just once. Sequenced: peripheral blood. This clonotype was obtained from a man over 45 with active or convalescent COVID-19.

The CDR3 sequence is CASSIVTDNEQFF. DNA of the CDR3: TGTGCCAGTAGTATAGTCACTGACAATGAGCAGTTCTTC. This chain uses TRBV19 with TRBJ2-1; D is unclear. Trimming cost V 1 base and J 5 bases, with 6 bases left between them. Germline CDR1 LNHDA, CDR2 SQIVND (reference sequence). This CDR3 region has 13 residues.